The clone carrying this TCR beta chain was observed a few times. Its specificity is unknown. The CDR3 length is 15 residues. V gave up 0 bases and J gave up 5 bases, with 14 bases separating them. Germline assignment: CDR1 SGHKS and CDR2 YYEKEE (reference sequence). This specimen belongs to a study of T cell repertoires in cytomegalovirus infection. Overall study: A matching HLA type, together with CMV infection, was signaled by public TCR beta signatures. Study conclusions and caveats: Summed public TCR beta family frequency identified CMV carriers bearing the relevant HLA. The ex vivo response was dominated by HLA-C-restricted CMV-specific TCR beta clonotypes.

Via MiXCR, TCRdb re-called the reads, giving one row per CDR3 protein. The sample holds under 70,000 distinct CDR3 sequences; roughly 34% are singletons and the top ten take about two thirds. The V gene is TRBV5-5, the J gene TRBJ1-2; no clear D. The specimen sequenced was PBMCs, sequenced either directly or after in vitro stimulation (not recorded which). This receptor was taken from a human donor in good health (CMV status not recorded). Some clones in this sample may be carry-over from other donors' samples. CDR3 loop: CASSLVIRMDYGYTF. The CDR3 nucleotides are TGTGCCAGCAGCTTGGTGATCAGGATGGATTATGGCTACACCTTC.